This T cell receptor (beta chain) was captured by sequencing in a study of blood T cell repertoires in COVID-19. Data came from immunoSEQ multiplex PCR; TCRdb stores just in-frame clones and leaves some out. The table has tens of thousands of clones, roughly 85% seen once. The trim removed 5 bases at V and 6 bases at J, leaving 6 bases unmatched. Looked up from germline, CDR1 is KGHSH and CDR2 is LQKENI. CDR3 length: 13 residues. The sequenced material came from peripheral blood. The rearrangement uses TRBV18 and TRBJ1-2; 7 bases are shared with TRBD1. This receptor was identified in a man between 60 and 75 years old with acute or convalescent COVID-19. CDR3 protein: CASSSRQGDGYTF. The CDR3 region has the DNA TGTGCCAGCTCATCGCGGCAGGGGGATGGCTACACCTTC.